This T cell receptor beta chain was found in a study of blood T cell repertoires in COVID-19. In the original workflow: Counts of nucleated cells, estimated from reference gene primer amplification, were obtained. Only in-frame clones appear in the TCRdb table, and some are missing; sequencing was by immunoSEQ multiplex PCR. V, J and clone size derive from that table, while D and trimming were established from the DNA sequence. The table lists 300,000 to 450,000 clones, roughly nine tenths of them singletons. J was trimmed by 0 bases and V by 4 bases; bases with no gene match: 5. Germline-derived CDR1 and CDR2 are SGHNT and YYREEE (reference sequence). This CDR3 is 15 amino acids long. Cohort 3 donors counted as recovered after two negative PCRs, clearance, or resolved symptoms.

The sequence came from a man younger than 30 who had recovered from COVID-19. Material for sequencing was PBMCs or T cells enriched from blood (not recorded which). The chain couples TRBV5-4 to TRBJ2-7; 9 bases map to TRBD2. The CDR3 nucleotides are TGTGCCAGCAGCCCGACTAGCGGTAGCTCCTACGAGCAGTACTTC. Translation gives CASSPTSGSSYEQYF.